This TCR beta chain was sequenced during a study of T cell responses to AZD1222 COVID-19 vaccine. As to this clone: As yet, its antigen is unknown.

Assay used: immunoSEQ multiplex PCR; TCRdb lists only in-frame clones, some missing. Here the sample spans 90,000 to 120,000 clones, 89% being singletons. Study findings and constraints: The donor cohort was predominantly white British with a female majority, and clonal diversity may have been underestimated. As reported, nearly half of all spike-specific TCRs target variant regions that are unmutated. Compared with day 0, the breadth and depth of the Spike-specific TCR repertoire rose significantly after two doses of AZD1222.

The germline V gene has CDR1 LNHDA and CDR2 SQIVND (reference sequence). Trimming removed 5 bases from V and 0 bases from J, with 13 bases in between. This CDR3 spans 16 amino acids. The chain recombines TRBV19 with TRBJ2-2; maybe TRBD2 (5 bases). The sequences come from peripheral blood, collected on day 0 of AZD1222 vaccination. The clonotype originates from an adult in good health. The CDR3 reads CASSFLRGANTGELFF. The DNA of the CDR3 is TGTGCCAGTAGTTTTCTACGGGGAGCGAACACCGGGGAGCTGTTTTTT.